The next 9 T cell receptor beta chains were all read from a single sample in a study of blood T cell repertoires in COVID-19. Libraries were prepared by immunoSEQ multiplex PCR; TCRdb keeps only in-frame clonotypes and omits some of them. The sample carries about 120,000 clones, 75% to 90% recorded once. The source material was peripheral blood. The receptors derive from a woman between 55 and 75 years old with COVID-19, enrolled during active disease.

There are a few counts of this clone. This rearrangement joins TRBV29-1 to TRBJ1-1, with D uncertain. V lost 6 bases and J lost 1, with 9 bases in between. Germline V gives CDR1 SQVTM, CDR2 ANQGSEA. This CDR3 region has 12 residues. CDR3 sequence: CSVEPRNTEAFF. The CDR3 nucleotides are TGCAGCGTCGAACCCAGGAACACTGAAGCTTTCTTT.

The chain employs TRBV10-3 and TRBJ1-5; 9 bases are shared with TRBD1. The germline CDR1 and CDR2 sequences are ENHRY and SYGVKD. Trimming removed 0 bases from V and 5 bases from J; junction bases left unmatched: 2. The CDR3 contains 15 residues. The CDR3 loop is CAISESTGGYQPQHF. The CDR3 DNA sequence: TGTGCCATCAGTGAGTCAACAGGGGGCTATCAGCCCCAGCATTTT.

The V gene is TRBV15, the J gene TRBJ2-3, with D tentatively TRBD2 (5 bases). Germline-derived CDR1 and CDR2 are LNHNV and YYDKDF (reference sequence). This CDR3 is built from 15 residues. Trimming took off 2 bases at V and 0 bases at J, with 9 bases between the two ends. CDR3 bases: TGTGCCACCAGCAGACTAGCCACTAGCACAGATACGCAGTATTTT. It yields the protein CATSRLATSTDTQYF.

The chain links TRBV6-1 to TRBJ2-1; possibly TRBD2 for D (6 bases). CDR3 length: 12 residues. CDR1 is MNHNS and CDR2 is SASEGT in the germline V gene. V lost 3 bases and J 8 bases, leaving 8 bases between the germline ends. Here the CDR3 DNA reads TGTGCCAGCAGTGATGGGGGGTATGAGCAGTTCTTC. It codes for CASSDGGYEQFF.

The CDR3 protein is CASSQGLAGEQFF. The CDR3 coding sequence is TGTGCCAGCTCACAAGGACTAGCGGGGGAGCAGTTCTTC. The V and J genes are TRBV18 and TRBJ2-1; the match to TRBD2 covers 12 bases. Trimming took 4 bases from V and 10 from J; bases not matched to a gene: 2. Germline assignment: CDR1 KGHSH and CDR2 LQKENI. The CDR3 runs to 13 residues.

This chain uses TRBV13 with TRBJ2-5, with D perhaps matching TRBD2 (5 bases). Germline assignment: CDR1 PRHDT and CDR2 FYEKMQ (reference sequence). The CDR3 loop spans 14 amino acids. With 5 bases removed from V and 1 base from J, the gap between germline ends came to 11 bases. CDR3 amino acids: CASSRGYPQETQYF. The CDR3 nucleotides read TGTGCCAGCAGCCGAGGGTACCCCCAAGAGACCCAGTACTTC.

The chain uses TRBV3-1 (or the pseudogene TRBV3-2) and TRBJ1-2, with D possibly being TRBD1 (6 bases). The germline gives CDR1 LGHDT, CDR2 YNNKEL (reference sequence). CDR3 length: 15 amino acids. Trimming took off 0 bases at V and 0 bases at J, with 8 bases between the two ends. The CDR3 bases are TGTGCCAGCAGCCAAGAATGGACAGCTAACTATGGCTACACCTTC. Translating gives CASSQEWTANYGYTF.

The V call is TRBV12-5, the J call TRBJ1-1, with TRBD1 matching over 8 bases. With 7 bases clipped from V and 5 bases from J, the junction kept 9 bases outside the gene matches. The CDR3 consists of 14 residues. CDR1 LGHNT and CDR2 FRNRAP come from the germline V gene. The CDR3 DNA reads TGTGCTAGTGCTCCTCAGGGGGCGAGTACTGAAGCTTTCTTT. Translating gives CASAPQGASTEAFF.

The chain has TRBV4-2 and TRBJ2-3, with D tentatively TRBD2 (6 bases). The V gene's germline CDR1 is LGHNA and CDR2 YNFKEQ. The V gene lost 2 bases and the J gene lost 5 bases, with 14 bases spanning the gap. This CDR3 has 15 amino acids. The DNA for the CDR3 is TGTGCCAGCAGCCAAAGCTGGGGGGTGCGAGATACGCAGTATTTT. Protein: CASSQSWGVRDTQYF.